This T cell receptor (beta chain) emerged from a study of T cell repertoires in cytomegalovirus infection. At the level of the study: The study used recently identified HLA-C-restricted and well-studied HLA-B-restricted CMV epitopes.

TCRdb redid the calling of the reads with MiXCR, one entry per CDR3 protein. The table includes some 940,000 distinct CDR3 sequences, roughly 30% detected once. J was trimmed by 7 bases and V by 5 bases; bases with no gene match: 8. This CDR3 comprises 16 residues. Germline CDR1 SGHAT, CDR2 FQNNGV. To note about this clonotype: The antigen remains unidentified.

Sample: cultured CD8+ T cells from PBMCs, taken from culture after CMV antigen stimulation. The chain recombines TRBV11-2 with TRBJ2-2; 12 bases agree with TRBD1. The origin of this receptor is a human donor in good health (CMV status not recorded). Some clones in this sample may be carry-over from other donors' samples. Here the CDR3 DNA reads TGTGCCAGCAGCCCCGGGACAGGGGGCTCGGGCGGGGAGCTGTTTTTT. Amino acids: CASSPGTGGSGGELFF.